Below are 20 T cell receptor beta chains sequenced from a single sample in a study of blood T cells in healthy people across ages (dated by TCRdb to between 2015 and 2016). Library method: 5' RACE. TCRdb lists the instrument as Illumina HiSeq 2500. A second 7 to 11 cycle PCR used a sample-barcoded 5' primer and a J-beta primer mix. TCRdb took the public reads, trimmed them with fastp at Q25, ran MiXCR for clone calling and kept in-frame beta chains. Each entry is one CDR3 protein sequence, shown with its most common DNA and genes. The sample table lists 790,000 or so distinct CDR3 sequences, 45% to 70% of them with a count of one. Of the sample, 25% to 30% is held by the ten largest clones. Sequenced sample: blood. These receptor sequences come from a man between 40 and 49 years old in good health.

This clonotype was observed a few times. The rearrangement joins TRBV10-3 to TRBJ2-3, with a tentative D call TRBD2 (7 bases). The V gene lost 6 bases and the J gene lost 0 bases, with 13 bases spanning the gap. The length of the CDR3 is 15 residues. The germline gives CDR1 ENHRY, CDR2 SYGVKD. CDR3 sequence reads: CAIRTGGASTDTQYF. CDR3 nucleotides: TGTGCCATCAGGACGGGGGGCGCTAGCACAGATACGCAGTATTTT.

There are a few counts of this clonotype. The chain uses TRBV9 and TRBJ1-2; no clear D. The CDR3 has 13 amino acids. V shed 0 bases and J shed 8 bases, with 11 bases lying between them. Germline V lookup: CDR1 SGDLS, CDR2 YYNGEE. CDR3: CASSVGEKSGYTF. As DNA, the CDR3 is TGTGCCAGCAGCGTAGGGGAGAAGTCCGGCTACACCTTC.

CDR3 sequence (DNA): TGTGCCAGCAGTTATAAGGACGGCTCTGGGGCCAACGTCCTGACTTTC. Translation gives CASSYKDGSGANVLTF. The V call is TRBV6-2 or TRBV6-3, the J call TRBJ2-6, with D unresolved. Germline V lookup: CDR1 MNHEY, CDR2 SVGEGT. Between the trimmed V and J ends, which lost 3 bases and 0 bases, there was a span of 9 bases. The CDR3 is made up of 16 amino acids.

V is TRBV28 and J is TRBJ2-1, with 10 bases that match TRBD1. The germline CDR1 and CDR2 sequences are MDHEN and SYDVKM. The CDR3 has 16 amino acids. V shed 1 base and J 4 bases; nucleotides not matched to a gene: 4. In nucleotides, the CDR3 is TGTGCCAGCAGTTTATCAGCGGGACAGGGGTACAATGAGCAGTTCTTC. It encodes CASSLSAGQGYNEQFF.

This clonotype was picked up a small number of times. The chain carries TRBV7-9 and TRBJ2-7, with D uncertain. CDR3 length: 12 amino acids. Trimming stripped 5 bases from V and 6 bases from J, with 11 bases between. Germline loops: CDR1 SEHNR, CDR2 FQNEAQ (reference sequence). CDR3 region: CASSTLSPEQYF. The CDR3 coding sequence is TGTGCCAGCAGCACCCTCAGCCCCGAGCAGTACTTC.

V and J are TRBV7-2 and TRBJ2-7; 7 bases fit TRBD1. V shed 5 bases, J shed 0 bases, and the junction held 7 bases outside the gene matches. Germline V gives CDR1 SGHTA, CDR2 FQGNSA. The CDR3 spans 15 residues. The CDR3 coding sequence is TGTGCCAGCAGCCAGGGACAGTACGACTCCTACGAGCAGTACTTC. Its protein is CASSQGQYDSYEQYF.

This clonotype appeared a few times. The chain employs TRBV6-5 and TRBJ2-3, with a possible D match to TRBD2 (5 bases). The CDR3 is made up of 12 amino acids. The V and J ends lost 6 bases and 10 bases respectively, with 14 bases between them. Germline V gives CDR1 MNHEY, CDR2 SVGAGI. CDR3 bases: TGTGCCAGCAGCGAGGACTTAGGTGCGCAGTATTTT. Translating gives CASSEDLGAQYF.

This clonotype occurred once. The CDR3 sequence is CSARKYRGRGETQYF. Here the CDR3 DNA reads TGCAGTGCTAGAAAGTACAGGGGAAGGGGGGAGACCCAGTACTTC. V gene TRBV20-1 combines with J gene TRBJ2-4, with TRBD1 matching 7 bases. TRBJ2-5 matches the DNA end more closely, so the J call is doubtful. CDR3 length: 15 amino acids. In germline, CDR1 is DFQATT, CDR2 SNEGSKA (reference sequence).

This clonotype was seen a few times. CDR3 DNA: TGTGCCAGCAGTCGAACCGGGACAAAAGAGACCCAGTACTTC. It encodes CASSRTGTKETQYF. The chain carries TRBV6-2 or TRBV6-3 and TRBJ2-5; D is perhaps TRBD1 (6 bases). This CDR3 comprises 14 residues. Trimming cost V 5 bases and J 3 bases, with 13 bases left between them. Germline CDR1 MNHEY, CDR2 SVGEGT.

This clonotype was counted many times. The chain recombines TRBV7-3 with TRBJ2-1; D might be TRBD2 (5 bases). The CDR3 is 15 residues long. Germline V lookup: CDR1 SGHTA, CDR2 FQGTGA. Trimming shortened V by 5 bases and J by 2 bases, and 13 bases separated the two germline ends. The CDR3 loop reads CASSATRGTYNEQFF. CDR3 DNA sequence: TGTGCCAGCAGCGCAACTAGAGGCACCTACAATGAGCAGTTCTTC.

This rearrangement joins TRBV18 to TRBJ2-5, with D maybe TRBD1 (6 bases). Trimming stripped 3 bases from V and 0 bases from J, with 11 bases between. Per the germline V gene, CDR1 is KGHSH and CDR2 is LQKENI. The CDR3 covers 15 residues. CDR3 coding DNA: TGTGCCAGCTCACCCCGGGACATGAACCAAGAGACCCAGTACTTC. Translating it yields CASSPRDMNQETQYF.

This clonotype was recorded at least ten times. The chain joins TRBV7-2 to TRBJ2-1; the match to TRBD1 covers 7 bases. CDR1 SGHTA and CDR2 FQGNSA come from the germline V gene. This CDR3 spans 16 amino acids. With 6 bases clipped from V and 4 bases from J, the junction kept 12 bases outside the gene matches. CDR3 nucleotides: TGTGCCAGCAGTCTGCAGACAGGGACGAAATACAATGAGCAGTTCTTC. This encodes CASSLQTGTKYNEQFF.

This chain uses TRBV7-9 with TRBJ1-2, with TRBD1 matching 9 bases. J lost 3 bases, V lost 5 bases, and 19 bases had no gene match. The germline V gene encodes CDR1 SEHNR and CDR2 FQNEAQ (reference sequence). The CDR3 spans 19 residues. DNA of the CDR3: TGTGCCAGCAGCCAAAATCTAAACCGGGACAGGGCTGGTGACTATGGCTACACCTTC. Protein sequence: CASSQNLNRDRAGDYGYTF. Looking up the rest from reference TRBV7-9 and TRBJ1-2 gives the full variable domain: DTGVSQNPRHKITKRGQNVTFRCDPISEHNRLYWYRQTLGQGPEFLTYFQNEAQLEKSRLLSDRFSAERPKGSFSTLEIQRTEQGDSAMYLCASSQNLNRDRAGDYGYTFGSGTRLTVV.

This clonotype was counted once. The chain combines TRBV10-3 with TRBJ2-1; 12 positions agree with TRBD2. V was clipped by 10 bases and J by 5 bases; unmatched bases: 6. This CDR3 comprises 14 residues. Looked up from germline, CDR1 is ENHRY and CDR2 is SYGVKD. The CDR3 spells CATRLAGVNNEQFF. The CDR3 region has the DNA TGTGCCACCCGACTAGCGGGAGTGAACAATGAGCAGTTCTTC.

This clonotype has more than one count but fewer than ten. V usage is TRBV5-1 and J usage is TRBJ2-7; D is possibly TRBD1 (5 bases). CDR1 and CDR2 (germline): SGHRS, YFSETQ. This CDR3 has 13 amino acids. The V and J ends lost 1 base and 3 bases respectively, with 8 bases between them. The CDR3 DNA sequence: TGCGCCAGCAGCTTGCTGGACAACTACGAGCAGTACTTC. Its translation is CASSLLDNYEQYF.

In its sample, this clonotype was seen a few times. V and J are TRBV28 and TRBJ2-1; weak D call: TRBD2 (5 bases). The V end lost 4 bases, the J end lost 5 bases, and 12 bases lay between the germline ends. The V gene's germline CDR1 is MDHEN and CDR2 SYDVKM. The CDR3 is 14 residues long. DNA of the CDR3: TGTGCCAGCAGTTCCGTACTAGTAGACAATGAGCAGTTCTTC. It encodes CASSSVLVDNEQFF.

This chain links TRBV18 with TRBJ1-5; D may be TRBD1 (5 bases). Trimming took 4 bases from V and 3 from J, leaving 13 bases between them. The CDR3 totals 15 residues. Per germline, CDR1 KGHSH and CDR2 LQKENI. The CDR3 bases are TGTGCCAGCTCACTAGGGGAACAGTCCAATCAGCCCCAGCATTTT. It encodes CASSLGEQSNQPQHF.

V usage is TRBV27 and J usage is TRBJ2-5; D perhaps matches TRBD2 (6 bases). Trimming stripped 5 bases from V and 5 bases from J, with 21 bases between. Germline lookup yields CDR1 MNHEY and CDR2 SMNVEV (reference sequence). The CDR3 length is 16 residues. The CDR3: CASSGRPAGRSETQYF. The DNA for the CDR3 is TGTGCCAGCAGTGGGAGGCCGGCGGGGCGCAGCGAGACCCAGTACTTC.

This clonotype was counted between two and nine times. This sequence joins TRBV10-3 and TRBJ2-1; 14 nucleotides match TRBD2. Germline V gives CDR1 ENHRY, CDR2 SYGVKD. This CDR3 comprises 19 residues. V dropped 7 bases and J dropped 2; count of bases not matched to a gene: 13. CDR3 region: CAIIYTGTSGRSPYNEQFF. The CDR3 region has the DNA TGTGCCATCATTTACACCGGGACTAGCGGGAGATCACCCTACAATGAGCAGTTCTTC.

V usage is TRBV28 and J usage is TRBJ2-1, with 12 bases matching TRBD2. This CDR3 is built from 18 residues. Germline-derived CDR1 and CDR2 are MDHEN and SYDVKM. The trim removed 6 bases at V and 0 bases at J, leaving 9 bases unmatched. CDR3 bases: TGTGCCAGCAGGGGCCTAGCGGGGGGGTCCTTCTCCTACAATGAGCAGTTCTTC. It is translated as CASRGLAGGSFSYNEQFF. Full variable domain (remainder filled in from reference TRBV28 and TRBJ2-1): DVKVTQSSRYLVKRTGEKVFLECVQDMDHENMFWYRQDPGLGLRLIYFSYDVKMKEKGDIPEGYSVSREKKERFSLILESASTNQTSMYLCASRGLAGGSFSYNEQFFGPGTRLTVL.